This TCR beta chain came from a study of blood T cell repertoires in COVID-19. Study-level background: The samples span acute and convalescent COVID-19 from the United States, Italy and Spain. The cDNA or gDNA used as material had been derived from T cells, B-cell-depleted T cells, or PBMCs.

J lost 4 bases, V lost 5 bases, and 5 bases had no gene match. This CDR3 comprises 16 residues. The germline CDR1 and CDR2 sequences are MGHDK and SYGVNS. Authors' analysis steps: Reference gene primer amplification gave nucleated cell count estimates. Repertoires were generated with immunoSEQ multiplex PCR, while TCRdb's copy carries only in-frame clones and drops some. For V, J and clone size, that table is used; D and trimming come from the DNA. This sample has around 280,000 clones, with around 87% found just once. The sequence was collected from a man between 65 and 85 years old with acute or convalescent COVID-19. The sequencing sample was made of peripheral blood. The genes are TRBV25-1 and TRBJ1-6; 10 bases align to TRBD1. CDR3 sequence (DNA): TGTGCCAGCAGTTCTCCGGGACAGGGGTATAATTCACCCCTCCACTTT. This codes for CASSSPGQGYNSPLHF.